Detailed here is one T cell receptor beta chain. The CDR3 consists of 16 residues. The data were obtained in a study of blood T cell repertoires in COVID-19. TCRdb's table, derived via immunoSEQ multiplex PCR, lists solely in-frame clones and lacks some. Among 150,000 to 200,000 clones listed, around 86% were seen once. This clonotype was sampled from a man younger than 35 with acute or convalescent COVID-19. The rearrangement joins TRBV21-1 to TRBJ2-3; TRBD2, the table's D call, was not compared with the DNA. TRBV21-1 is a recognized pseudogene. The source material was peripheral blood. This chain's CDR3 is CASSKEVDGGADTQYF. The CDR3 coding sequence is TGTGCCAGCAGCAAAGAGGTTGACGGGGGGGCAGATACGCAGTATTTT.